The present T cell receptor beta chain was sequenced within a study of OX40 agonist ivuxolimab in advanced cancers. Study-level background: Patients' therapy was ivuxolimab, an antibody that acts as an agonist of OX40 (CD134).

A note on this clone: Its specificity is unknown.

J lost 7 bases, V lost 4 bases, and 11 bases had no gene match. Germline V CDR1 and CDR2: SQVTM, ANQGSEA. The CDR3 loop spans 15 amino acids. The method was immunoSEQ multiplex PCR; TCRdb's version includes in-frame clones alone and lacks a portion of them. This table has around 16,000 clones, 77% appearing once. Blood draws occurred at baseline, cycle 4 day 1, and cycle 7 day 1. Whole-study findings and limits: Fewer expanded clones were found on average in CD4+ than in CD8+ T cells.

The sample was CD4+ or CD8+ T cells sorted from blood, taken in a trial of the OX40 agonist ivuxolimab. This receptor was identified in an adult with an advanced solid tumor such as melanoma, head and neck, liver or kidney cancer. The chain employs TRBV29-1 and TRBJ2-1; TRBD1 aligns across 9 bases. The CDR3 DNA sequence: TGCAGCGTTGGAGACGGGACAGGGATTCGAAATGAGCAGTTCTTC. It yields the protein CSVGDGTGIRNEQFF.